The clone carrying this TCR beta chain was observed a few times. The antigen remains unidentified. This sample was taken from a study of blood T cells in healthy people across ages. Broader study findings: Significant beta diversity loss was already apparent by age approximately 40, declining roughly linearly.

The CDR3 extends over 13 amino acids. Looked up from germline, CDR1 is SQVTM and CDR2 is ANQGSEA. Trimming cost V 8 bases and J 6 bases, with 19 bases left between them. A second PCR of roughly 7 to 11 cycles used a sample-barcoded 5' primer and a J-beta primer mix. Each cDNA molecule, via a template-switch adaptor with 12 random nucleotides, was tagged. Every individual sample yielded 2.5 million or more paired-end reads (each containing CDR3). Via MiXCR, TCRdb re-called the 5' RACE reads, giving one row per CDR3 protein. The sample lists about 1.5 million distinct CDR3 sequences; 40% to 45% were seen once.

The chain has TRBV29-1 and TRBJ1-1, with TRBD1 as a possible D gene (6 bases). The origin of this receptor is a woman aged 18-30 years in good health. The sample consisted of blood. CDR3 sequence reads: CSPGRGQRAEAFF. DNA for the CDR3: TGCAGCCCTGGACGGGGGCAAAGGGCTGAAGCTTTCTTT.